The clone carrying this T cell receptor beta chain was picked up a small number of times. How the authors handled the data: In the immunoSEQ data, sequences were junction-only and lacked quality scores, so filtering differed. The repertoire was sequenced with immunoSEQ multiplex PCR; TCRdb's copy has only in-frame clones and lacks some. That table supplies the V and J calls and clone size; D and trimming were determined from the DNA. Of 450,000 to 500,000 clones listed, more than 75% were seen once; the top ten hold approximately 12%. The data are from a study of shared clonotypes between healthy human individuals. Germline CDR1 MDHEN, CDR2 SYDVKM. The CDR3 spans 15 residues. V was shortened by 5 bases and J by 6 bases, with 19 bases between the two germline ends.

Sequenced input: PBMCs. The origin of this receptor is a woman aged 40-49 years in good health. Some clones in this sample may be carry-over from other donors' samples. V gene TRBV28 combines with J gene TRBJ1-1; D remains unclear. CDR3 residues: CASSPARGGMAEAFF. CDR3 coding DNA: TGTGCCAGCAGTCCCGCCCGGGGTGGGATGGCTGAAGCTTTCTTT.